Listed here are 22 T cell receptor beta chains from one sample, sequenced in a study of shared clonotypes between healthy human individuals. Libraries were prepared by immunoSEQ multiplex PCR; TCRdb keeps only in-frame clonotypes and omits some of them. This table has millions of clones, roughly 95% appearing once. Source material: naive CD4+ T cells sorted from blood. Subset reported: CD45RA+ positively selected. These TCRs come from a man between 18 and 35 years old in good health.

The chain couples TRBV11-2 to TRBJ2-5, with D maybe TRBD2 (5 bases). The V gene's germline CDR1 is SGHAT and CDR2 FQNNGV. Trimming removed 2 bases from V and 0 bases from J, with 7 bases in between. This CDR3 is 14 amino acids long. The CDR3 reads CASSLWEYQETQYF. The CDR3 DNA reads TGTGCCAGCAGCTTATGGGAGTACCAAGAGACCCAGTACTTC.

V and J are TRBV7-9 and TRBJ2-2, with TRBD2 as a possible D gene (7 bases). The CDR3 loop spans 15 amino acids. Trimming cost V 8 bases and J 4 bases, with 17 bases left between them. Germline assignment: CDR1 SEHNR and CDR2 FQNEAQ (reference sequence). CDR3 in amino acids: CASREQGLSTGELFF. The CDR3 bases are TGTGCCAGCCGAGAACAGGGACTATCCACCGGGGAGCTGTTTTTT.

The rearrangement links TRBV30 to TRBJ1-1; D gene uncertain. Trimming shortened V by 8 bases and J by 7 bases, and 14 bases separated the two germline ends. The CDR3 length is 11 residues. Germline CDR1 reads GTSNPN; CDR2 reads SVGIG (reference sequence). The CDR3: CATHPEREAFF. The CDR3 DNA follows: TGTGCCACACACCCGGAACGTGAAGCTTTCTTT.

Note on this clone: Other DNA sequences from this sample encode an identical CDR3 as well. The J gene is TRBJ1-2, the V gene TRBV18; the D gene is possibly TRBD1 (6 bases). V was pared by 3 bases and J by 4 bases, with 9 bases between. The germline gives CDR1 KGHSH, CDR2 LQKENI. CDR3 length: 13 residues. The CDR3 loop reads CASSPPGVYGYTF. CDR3 nucleotide sequence: TGTGCCAGCTCACCCCCAGGGGTCTATGGCTACACCTTC.

This clone was seen at least ten times. The genes are TRBV2 and TRBJ1-1; D unresolved. This CDR3 comprises 14 residues. The germline CDR1 and CDR2 sequences are SNHLY and FYNNEI. Trimming took 5 bases from V and 0 from J, leaving 10 bases between them. The CDR3, as DNA: TGTGCCAGCAGTCTAGGGATCGTGAACACTGAAGCTTTCTTT. Its translation: CASSLGIVNTEAFF. The full variable domain, completed using reference TRBV2 and TRBJ1-1, is EPEVTQTPSHQVTQMGQEVILRCVPISNHLYFYWYRQILGQKVEFLVSFYNNEISEKSEIFDDQFSVERPDGSNFTLKIRSTKLEDSAMYFCASSLGIVNTEAFFGQGTRLTVV.

The V gene is TRBV28, the J gene TRBJ2-7; a weak D match, TRBD2 (6 bases). Germline loops: CDR1 MDHEN, CDR2 SYDVKM. Between the trimmed V and J ends, which lost 5 bases and 6 bases, there was a span of 14 bases. The CDR3 loop spans 13 amino acids. The CDR3 DNA follows: TGTGCCAGCAGTGGGGGGTTGTATGGCGAGCAGTACTTC. It translates to CASSGGLYGEQYF. The full variable domain, with the rest looked up from reference TRBV28 and TRBJ2-7, is DVKVTQSSRYLVKRTGEKVFLECVQDMDHENMFWYRQDPGLGLRLIYFSYDVKMKEKGDIPEGYSVSREKKERFSLILESASTNQTSMYLCASSGGLYGEQYFGPGTRLTVT.

A word on this clone: Other DNA sequences in this sample translate to the same CDR3. V gene TRBV19 combines with J gene TRBJ2-7, with D perhaps TRBD2 (5 bases). Germline CDR1 and CDR2: LNHDA and SQIVND (reference sequence). The CDR3 totals 13 residues. Trimming stripped 4 bases from V and 5 bases from J, with 12 bases between. CDR3 DNA: TGTGCCAGTAGTACAGGACTCGCCAACGAGCAGTACTTC. It yields the protein CASSTGLANEQYF. The full variable domain, with the rest looked up from reference TRBV19 and TRBJ2-7, is DGGITQSPKYLFRKEGQNVTLSCEQNLNHDAMYWYRQDPGQGLRLIYYSQIVNDFQKGDIAEGYSVSREKKESFPLTVTSAQKNPTAFYLCASSTGLANEQYFGPGTRLTVT.

The rearrangement joins TRBV4-1 to TRBJ1-1; no firm D call. The germline V gene has CDR1 MGHRA and CDR2 YSYEKL. The V end was cut by 2 bases, the J end by 1 base, with 11 bases between. This CDR3 contains 15 residues. CDR3 in DNA: TGCGCCAGCAGCCAATACCGGCAGACGAACACTGAAGCTTTCTTT. Amino acid sequence: CASSQYRQTNTEAFF.

The rearrangement joins TRBV30 to TRBJ2-7; TRBD1 agrees at 9 bases. The CDR3 totals 16 residues. Germline assignment: CDR1 GTSNPN and CDR2 SVGIG (reference sequence). The J segment lost 6 bases and the V segment lost 2 bases, leaving 14 bases of the junction unmatched. DNA for the CDR3: TGTGCCTGGAGTCCGGACCGGAAACAGGGGGCGGGCGAGCAGTACTTC. It specifies CAWSPDRKQGAGEQYF.

The V gene is TRBV7-2, the J gene TRBJ2-7; D is uncertain. Germline values: CDR1 SGHTA, CDR2 FQGNSA. The CDR3 covers 9 residues. In DNA form, the CDR3 reads TGTCTCCCCTCCTACGAGCAGTACTTC. As protein: CLPSYEQYF.

The V gene is TRBV19, the J gene TRBJ2-1, with D perhaps TRBD2 (6 bases). This CDR3 region has 15 residues. V was pared by 6 bases and J by 6 bases, with 18 bases between. CDR1 LNHDA and CDR2 SQIVND come from the germline V gene (reference sequence). The CDR3 spells CASRAGRVTFNEQFF. The CDR3 DNA is TGTGCCAGTAGAGCGGGCAGGGTAACCTTCAATGAGCAGTTCTTC.

The table lists this clone with a count of one. The genes are TRBV14 and TRBJ2-1; 7 bases are a match to TRBD1. Per germline, CDR1 SGHDN and CDR2 FVKESK. The CDR3 covers 14 residues. Trimming took 6 bases from V and 4 from J; bases not matched to a gene: 6. The CDR3 protein is CASSLTGQYNEQFF. Written as DNA, the CDR3 is TGTGCCAGCAGTTTAACGGGACAGTACAATGAGCAGTTCTTC.

This clone was observed a single time. The CDR3 here is CASSLEGATSTDTQYF. The CDR3 DNA reads as TGCGCCAGCAGCTTGGAGGGCGCCACGAGCACAGATACGCAGTATTTT. J is TRBJ2-3 and V is TRBV5-1; D is ambiguous. The CDR3 has 16 residues. CDR1 is SGHRS and CDR2 is YFSETQ in the germline V gene. The germline V and J ends were trimmed by 0 bases and 0 bases, with 11 bases remaining between them. Based on the CDR3 plus reference TRBV5-1 and TRBJ2-3, the full variable domain is KAGVTQTPRYLIKTRGQQVTLSCSPISGHRSVSWYQQTPGQGLQFLFEYFSETQRNKGNFPGRFSGRQFSNSRSEMNVSTLELGDSALYLCASSLEGATSTDTQYFGPGTRLTVL.

The chain uses TRBV4-2 and TRBJ2-7; the match to TRBD2 covers 13 bases. The CDR3 extends over 16 amino acids. The V gene's germline CDR1 is LGHNA and CDR2 YNFKEQ. V trimming: 0 bases; J trimming: 6 bases; junction bases outside the gene matches: 5. As DNA, the CDR3 is TGTGCCAGCAGCCAAGATCTGACTAGCGGGAGGTCCGAGCAGTACTTC. Encoded protein: CASSQDLTSGRSEQYF.

CDR3 sequence: CASSPTSYEQYF. CDR3 in DNA: TGCGCCAGCAGTCCAACGTCCTACGAGCAGTACTTC. The chain carries TRBV10-2 and TRBJ2-7, with D uncertain. In germline, CDR1 is WSHSY, CDR2 SAAADI. Deletions cut 5 bases from V and 1 base from J, with 6 bases between. This CDR3 contains 12 residues.

This clone was detected only once. The CDR3 spells CASSDSKGRAYEQYF. The CDR3 DNA is TGTGCCAGCAGTGACTCGAAAGGGCGGGCCTACGAGCAGTACTTC. V gene TRBV6-4 combines with J gene TRBJ2-7; tentatively, D is TRBD2 (5 bases). Trimming shortened V by 0 bases and J by 2 bases, and 11 bases separated the two germline ends. The CDR3 has 15 amino acids. Germline loops: CDR1 MRHNA, CDR2 SNTAGT.

As regards this clone: The sample carries other DNA sequences with the same CDR3. This chain links TRBV5-1 with TRBJ2-1, with unresolved D. Per the germline V gene, CDR1 is SGHRS and CDR2 is YFSETQ. With 2 bases removed from V and 0 bases from J, the gap between germline ends came to 9 bases. The CDR3 runs to 15 residues. CDR3 bases: TGCGCCAGCAGCTTTGACGGTAGCTCCTACAATGAGCAGTTCTTC. Residues: CASSFDGSSYNEQFF.

As for this clone: The same CDR3 can be traced to other DNA sequences in this sample. The J gene is TRBJ2-5, the V gene TRBV7-9; D possibly corresponds to TRBD1 (5 bases). V lost 5 bases, J lost 2 bases, and 12 bases lay in between. Germline V gene lookup returns CDR1 SEHNR and CDR2 FQNEAQ (reference sequence). The CDR3 has 14 residues. In DNA, the CDR3 is TGTGCCAGCAGCCTCAAGGGGCTGCAAGAGACCCAGTACTTC. This encodes CASSLKGLQETQYF.

V and J are TRBV28 and TRBJ1-5; 8 nucleotides match TRBD1. The V and J ends lost 7 bases and 0 bases, in that order; junction bases with no gene match: 5. The CDR3 extends over 15 amino acids. In germline, CDR1 is MDHEN, CDR2 SYDVKM. Here the CDR3 DNA reads TGTGCCAGCACCCAGGGGGCCAGTAGCAATCAGCCCCAGCATTTT. This sequence encodes CASTQGASSNQPQHF.

The chain joins TRBV30 to TRBJ1-2, with 10 bases fitting TRBD1. CDR3 length: 13 residues. V was pared by 5 bases and J by 4 bases, with 4 bases of the junction left unmatched. The V gene's germline CDR1 is GTSNPN and CDR2 SVGIG (reference sequence). The CDR3 bases are TGTGCCTGGGCTCGGGACAGGGGCTATGGCTACACCTTC. It codes for CAWARDRGYGYTF.

This sequence joins TRBV10-1 and TRBJ2-3; D call uncertain. V was cut by 6 bases and J by 3 bases, with 7 bases left in between. This CDR3 region has 12 residues. CDR1 and CDR2 from the germline V gene are WNHNN and SYGVQD (reference sequence). In DNA form, the CDR3 reads TGCGCCAGCAGCCTAAATACAGATACGCAGTATTTT. Translation gives CASSLNTDTQYF.

The chain employs TRBV10-3 and TRBJ2-7; no clear D. The CDR3 extends over 13 amino acids. Germline lookup yields CDR1 ENHRY and CDR2 SYGVKD. Trimming removed 4 bases at V and 7 bases at J, with 14 bases between. The CDR3 loop reads CAISVDTWVEQYF. The CDR3 DNA reads TGTGCCATCAGTGTCGATACCTGGGTGGAGCAGTACTTC.